These 11 T cell receptor beta chains originate from one sample sequenced in a study of HIV-infected children after antiretroviral therapy interruption. Unique molecular identifiers were included in an RNA-based 3' RACE TCR library. TCRdb fed the 3' RACE reads into MiXCR, producing one record per CDR3 protein. The sample holds fewer than 50,000 distinct CDR3 sequences, 4.3% seen once. Sample treatment: PENTA 11 planned treatment interruption arm or continuous ART arm. This material consisted of CD45RA+ CD4+ T cells from PBMCs, pooled from several time points, taken from a donor given antiretroviral therapy, either interrupted or continuous. Documented subset: naive CD4+ CD45RA+ CD45RO- T cells. These TCRs come from a pool of human donors with HIV.

There are many counts of this clonotype. The V call is TRBV29-1, the J call TRBJ1-1, with D perhaps TRBD1 (6 bases). V lost 4 bases, J lost 9 bases, and 24 bases lay in between. The CDR3 totals 15 residues. Germline V lookup: CDR1 SQVTM, CDR2 ANQGSEA. In nucleotides, the CDR3 is TGCAGCGTTGTGCGTCGAGACAGGAAAGATGGCCAAGCTTTCTTT. It translates to CSVVRRDRKDGQAFF.

The table lists this clonotype with a few counts. The chain uses TRBV20-1 and TRBJ1-5; D gene uncertain. V lost 0 bases and J lost 0, with 9 bases in between. The length of the CDR3 is 15 residues. Germline V lookup: CDR1 DFQATT, CDR2 SNEGSKA (reference sequence). The CDR3 here is CSARDLRVSNQPQHF. The CDR3 DNA follows: TGCAGTGCTAGAGATTTAAGGGTTAGCAATCAGCCCCAGCATTTT.

This clonotype was seen a handful of times. The chain couples TRBV28 to TRBJ2-7; 11 bases map to TRBD1. The length of the CDR3 is 16 residues. V shed 6 bases and J 3 bases; nucleotides not matched to a gene: 10. The germline V gene encodes CDR1 MDHEN and CDR2 SYDVKM. The CDR3 DNA reads TGTGCCAGCAGCTCAAAACCGGGACAGGGGGGCTACGAGCAGTACTTC. Its translation: CASSSKPGQGGYEQYF.

This clonotype showed up many times. This chain uses TRBV19 with TRBJ1-2, with 8 bases fitting TRBD1. V lost 7 bases to trimming and J lost 4 bases; unmatched junction nucleotides: 8. In germline, CDR1 is LNHDA, CDR2 SQIVND (reference sequence). The CDR3 is 14 residues long. CDR3 sequence: CASTLGQGVYGYTF. The DNA of the CDR3 is TGTGCCAGTACTCTAGGACAGGGCGTCTATGGCTACACCTTC.

This clonotype was recorded at least ten times. As DNA, the CDR3 is TGCAGTGCCCCGGGACAGTTAATTTACGAGCAGTACTTC. As protein: CSAPGQLIYEQYF. This rearrangement joins TRBV20-1 to TRBJ2-7; TRBD1 matches 7 bases. CDR1 DFQATT and CDR2 SNEGSKA come from the germline V gene (reference sequence). V shed 6 bases, J shed 4 bases, and the junction held 9 bases outside the gene matches. The CDR3 has 13 amino acids.

This clonotype was picked up a small number of times. The genes are TRBV4-1 and TRBJ2-7; D possibly uses TRBD1 or TRBD2 (6 bases each). The V gene lost 3 bases and the J gene lost 0 bases, with 18 bases spanning the gap. Germline assignment: CDR1 MGHRA and CDR2 YSYEKL. The CDR3 totals 17 residues. The CDR3 DNA is TGCGCCAGCAGCCAGGGGGGCCGTTGGGCTCCCTCCTACGAGCAGTACTTC. Its translation is CASSQGGRWAPSYEQYF.

The table lists this clonotype with many counts. J is TRBJ1-2 and V is TRBV28; the D is unclear. CDR3 length: 13 amino acids. Germline V gene data show CDR1 as MDHEN and CDR2 as SYDVKM. V shed 2 bases and J shed 4 bases, with 8 bases lying between them. The CDR3 nucleotides read TGTGCCAGCAGTTTACTACGGGGCTATGGCTACACCTTC. It specifies CASSLLRGYGYTF.

This clonotype occurred many times. Here the CDR3 DNA reads TGTGCCAGCAGGACAGGGACAGTGGATGGCTACACCTTC. This codes for CASRTGTVDGYTF. The chain recombines TRBV28 with TRBJ1-2, with 7 bases aligning to TRBD1. The CDR3 is 13 amino acids. V shed 6 bases, J shed 6 bases, and the junction held 7 bases outside the gene matches. Germline V gene lookup returns CDR1 MDHEN and CDR2 SYDVKM.

In this sample, this clonotype turned up many times. Written as DNA, the CDR3 is TGCGCCAGCAGTCAGTGGGACAGAGCTTACAATGAGCAGTTCTTC. Amino acid sequence: CASSQWDRAYNEQFF. The rearrangement joins TRBV23-1 to TRBJ2-1; TRBD1 matches at 7 bases. TRBV23-1 is sorted into the ORF group, with uncertain function. The V and J ends lost 3 bases and 4 bases, in that order; junction bases with no gene match: 6. The CDR3 is 15 amino acids.

This clonotype was observed a handful of times. This sequence joins TRBV27 and TRBJ1-2; perhaps TRBD1 as D (5 bases). Trimming took off 7 bases at V and 1 base at J, with 13 bases between the two ends. This CDR3 spans 14 amino acids. The germline V gene has CDR1 MNHEY and CDR2 SMNVEV (reference sequence). The CDR3 DNA sequence: TGTGCCAGCACCCCCGGGCAGGGTAACTATGGCTACACCTTC. Its translation is CASTPGQGNYGYTF.

This clonotype was detected ten times or more. The chain joins TRBV7-9 to TRBJ1-5; 7 nucleotides match TRBD1. Germline V CDR1 and CDR2: SEHNR, FQNEAQ (reference sequence). The CDR3 totals 14 residues. The J segment lost 6 bases and the V segment lost 3 bases, leaving 5 bases of the junction unmatched. In DNA form, the CDR3 reads TGTGCCAGCAGCTTGACAGGGTTGGTTCAGCCCCAGCATTTT. It translates to CASSLTGLVQPQHF.